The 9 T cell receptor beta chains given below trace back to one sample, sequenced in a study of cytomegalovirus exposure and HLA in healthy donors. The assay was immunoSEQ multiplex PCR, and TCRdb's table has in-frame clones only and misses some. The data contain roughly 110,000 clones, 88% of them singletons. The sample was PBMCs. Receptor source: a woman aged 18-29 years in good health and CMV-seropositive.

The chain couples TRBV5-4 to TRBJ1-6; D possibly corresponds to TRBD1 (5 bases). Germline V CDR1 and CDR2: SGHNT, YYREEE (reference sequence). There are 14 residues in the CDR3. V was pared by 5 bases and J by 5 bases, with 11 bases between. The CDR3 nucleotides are TGTGCCAGCAGAACGGGACTACATAATTCACCCCTCCACTTT. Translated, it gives CASRTGLHNSPLHF.

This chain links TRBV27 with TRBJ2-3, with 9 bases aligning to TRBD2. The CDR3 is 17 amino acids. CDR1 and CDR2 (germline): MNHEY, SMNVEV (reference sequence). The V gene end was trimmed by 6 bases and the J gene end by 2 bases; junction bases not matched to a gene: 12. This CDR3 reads CASRGLSGGRFTDTQYF. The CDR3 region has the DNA TGTGCCAGCAGGGGGCTTAGCGGGGGCCGCTTCACAGATACGCAGTATTTT.

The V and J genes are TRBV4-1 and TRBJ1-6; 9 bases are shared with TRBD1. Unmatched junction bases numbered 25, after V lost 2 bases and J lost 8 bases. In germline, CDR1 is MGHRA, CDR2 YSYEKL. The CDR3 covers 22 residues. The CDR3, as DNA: TGCGCCAGCAGCCAATACAGGGGGCGCGGTACGGCGGACCGAACGGGGTATTCACCCCTCCACTTT. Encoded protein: CASSQYRGRGTADRTGYSPLHF.

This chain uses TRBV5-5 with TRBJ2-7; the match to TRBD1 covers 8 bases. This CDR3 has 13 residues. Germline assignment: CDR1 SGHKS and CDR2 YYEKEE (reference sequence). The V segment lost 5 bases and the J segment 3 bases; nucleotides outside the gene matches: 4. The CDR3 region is CASRGQGLYEQYF. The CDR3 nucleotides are TGTGCCAGCAGAGGACAGGGTCTCTACGAGCAGTACTTC.

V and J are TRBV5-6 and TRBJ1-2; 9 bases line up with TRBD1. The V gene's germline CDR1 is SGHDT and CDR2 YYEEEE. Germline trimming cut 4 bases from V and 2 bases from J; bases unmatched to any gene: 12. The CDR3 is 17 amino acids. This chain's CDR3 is CASSLPWTGERNYGYTF. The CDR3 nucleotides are TGTGCCAGCAGCCTGCCGTGGACAGGGGAGAGAAACTATGGCTACACCTTC.

The CDR3, as DNA: TGTGCCATCAGTGAGTCGACAGGGAATGGCTACACCTTC. This sequence encodes CAISESTGNGYTF. The V and J genes are TRBV10-3 and TRBJ1-2, with 7 bases lining up with TRBD1. Germline V gives CDR1 ENHRY, CDR2 SYGVKD. This CDR3 is built from 13 residues. J was trimmed by 6 bases and V by 0 bases; bases with no gene match: 1.

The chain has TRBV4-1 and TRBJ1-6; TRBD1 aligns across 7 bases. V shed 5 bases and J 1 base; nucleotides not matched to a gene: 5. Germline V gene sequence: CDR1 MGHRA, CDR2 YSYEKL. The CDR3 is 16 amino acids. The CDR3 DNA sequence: TGCGCCAGCAGCGGACAGGTGGGGTCCTATAATTCACCCCTCCACTTT. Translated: CASSGQVGSYNSPLHF.

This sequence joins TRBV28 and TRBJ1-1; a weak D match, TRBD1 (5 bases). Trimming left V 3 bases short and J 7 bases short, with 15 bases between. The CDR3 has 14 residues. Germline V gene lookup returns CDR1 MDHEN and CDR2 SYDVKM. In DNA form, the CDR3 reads TGTGCCAGCAGTTTTATCGCAGGGAAGGATGAAGCTTTCTTT. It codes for CASSFIAGKDEAFF.

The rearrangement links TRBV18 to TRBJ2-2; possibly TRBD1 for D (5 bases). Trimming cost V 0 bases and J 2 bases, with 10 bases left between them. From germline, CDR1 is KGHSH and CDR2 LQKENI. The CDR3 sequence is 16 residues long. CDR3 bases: TGTGCCAGCTCACCACCAACCGACAGTAACACCGGGGAGCTGTTTTTT. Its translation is CASSPPTDSNTGELFF.